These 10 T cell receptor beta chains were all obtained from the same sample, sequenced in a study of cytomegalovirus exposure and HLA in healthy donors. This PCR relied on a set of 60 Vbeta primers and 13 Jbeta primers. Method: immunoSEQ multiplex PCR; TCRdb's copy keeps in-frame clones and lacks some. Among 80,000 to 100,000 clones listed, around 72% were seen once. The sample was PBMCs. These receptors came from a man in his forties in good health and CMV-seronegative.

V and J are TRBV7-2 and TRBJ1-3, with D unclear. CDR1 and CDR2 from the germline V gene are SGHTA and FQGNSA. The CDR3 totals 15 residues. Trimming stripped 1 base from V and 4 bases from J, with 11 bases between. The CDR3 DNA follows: TGTGCCAGCAGCTTAGTTCGGGGAATAGGAAACACCATATATTTT. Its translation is CASSLVRGIGNTIYF.

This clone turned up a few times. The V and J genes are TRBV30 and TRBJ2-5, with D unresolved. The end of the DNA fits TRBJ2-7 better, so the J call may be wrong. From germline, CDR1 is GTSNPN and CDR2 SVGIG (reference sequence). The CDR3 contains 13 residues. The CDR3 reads CAWSVRRAYEQYF. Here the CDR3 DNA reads TGTGCCTGGAGTGTACGGAGAGCCTACGAGCAGTACTTC.

The CDR3 sequence: CASSLWEGLSNSPLHF. In DNA, the CDR3 is TGTGCCAGCAGCTTGTGGGAGGGTCTTAGTAATTCACCCCTCCACTTT. The chain couples TRBV5-6 to TRBJ1-6; no clear D. Germline CDR1 SGHDT, CDR2 YYEEEE. V was trimmed by 1 base and J by 6 bases, leaving 14 bases between them. This CDR3 is built from 16 residues.

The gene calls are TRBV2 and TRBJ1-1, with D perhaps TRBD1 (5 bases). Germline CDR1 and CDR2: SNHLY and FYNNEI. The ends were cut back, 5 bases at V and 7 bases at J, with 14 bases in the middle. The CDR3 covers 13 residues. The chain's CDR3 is CASSMRQTYEAFF. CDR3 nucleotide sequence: TGTGCCAGCAGTATGAGACAGACTTATGAAGCTTTCTTT.

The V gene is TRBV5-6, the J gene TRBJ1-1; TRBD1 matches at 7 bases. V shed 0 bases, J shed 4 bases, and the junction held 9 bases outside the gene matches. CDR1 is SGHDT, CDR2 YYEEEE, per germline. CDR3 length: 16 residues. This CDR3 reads CASSLEGANSGTEAFF. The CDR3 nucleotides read TGTGCCAGCAGCTTGGAGGGGGCTAACTCGGGCACTGAAGCTTTCTTT. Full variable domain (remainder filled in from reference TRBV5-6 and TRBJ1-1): DAGVTQSPTHLIKTRGQQVTLRCSPKSGHDTVSWYQQALGQGPQFIFQYYEEEERQRGNFPDRFSGHQFPNYSSELNVNALLLGDSALYLCASSLEGANSGTEAFFGQGTRLTVV.

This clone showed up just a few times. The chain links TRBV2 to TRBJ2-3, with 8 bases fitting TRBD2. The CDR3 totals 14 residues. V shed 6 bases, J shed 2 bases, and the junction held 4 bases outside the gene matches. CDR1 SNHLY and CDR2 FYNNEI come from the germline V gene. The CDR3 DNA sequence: TGTGCCAGCAGGGCAGCGGGAGTCACAGATACGCAGTATTTT. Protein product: CASRAAGVTDTQYF.

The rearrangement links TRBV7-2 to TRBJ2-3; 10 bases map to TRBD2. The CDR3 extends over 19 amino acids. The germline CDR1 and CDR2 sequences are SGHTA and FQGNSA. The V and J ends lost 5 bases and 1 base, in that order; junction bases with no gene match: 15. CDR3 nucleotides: TGTGCCAGCAGCCCCCTAGCGGGGGCCCTTGGCAGGGGCACAGATACGCAGTATTTT. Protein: CASSPLAGALGRGTDTQYF.

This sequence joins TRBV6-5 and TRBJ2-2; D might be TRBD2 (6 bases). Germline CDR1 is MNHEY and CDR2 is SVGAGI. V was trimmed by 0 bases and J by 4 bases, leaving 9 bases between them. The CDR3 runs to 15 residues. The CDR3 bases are TGTGCCAGCAGTTACTCGAGCGGGTTCACCGGGGAGCTGTTTTTT. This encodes CASSYSSGFTGELFF.

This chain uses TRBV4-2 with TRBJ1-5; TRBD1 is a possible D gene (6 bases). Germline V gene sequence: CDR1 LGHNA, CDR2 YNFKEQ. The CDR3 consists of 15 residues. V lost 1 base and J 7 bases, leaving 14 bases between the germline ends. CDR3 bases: TGTGCCAGCAGCCAAGTTGTGGGGGCACTGCAGCCCCAGCATTTT. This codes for CASSQVVGALQPQHF.

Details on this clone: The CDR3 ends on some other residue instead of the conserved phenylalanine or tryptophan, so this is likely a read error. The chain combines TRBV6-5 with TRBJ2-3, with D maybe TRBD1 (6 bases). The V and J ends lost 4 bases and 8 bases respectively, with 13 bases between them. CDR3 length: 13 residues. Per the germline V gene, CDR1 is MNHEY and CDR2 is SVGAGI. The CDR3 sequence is CASSSMGAGTQYV. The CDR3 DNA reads TGTGCCAGCAGTTCGATGGGGGCAGGTACGCAGTATGTT.